This section outlines one TCR beta chain sequence together with its context. Profiled with immunoSEQ multiplex PCR; TCRdb holds only in-frame clones, not every one. The table lists a few hundred thousand clones, around 87% of them singletons. The sample belongs to a study of blood T cell repertoires in COVID-19. Whole-study context: Samples of COVID-19 (acute and convalescent) were obtained from the United States, Italy and Spain. PBMCs, B-cell-depleted T cells, or T cells were the source of the cDNA or gDNA that made up the material.

In assigning cohorts, the study relied on participant-reported clinical history. This CDR3 is 14 amino acids long. CDR1 and CDR2 from the germline V gene are GTSNPN and SVGIG (reference sequence). The junction had 7 bases not matched to a gene; V was cut back by 4 bases and J by 3 bases. The chain carries TRBV30 and TRBJ2-5; 8 bases agree with TRBD2. This receptor was obtained from a woman under 30 with acute COVID-19. The source material was PBMCs or T cells enriched from blood (not recorded which). CDR3 in amino acids: CAWTGGRAEETQYF. The CDR3 DNA reads TGTGCCTGGACGGGAGGGAGGGCCGAAGAGACCCAGTACTTC.